A selection of T cell receptor beta chains follows, all from one sample in a study of T cell responses to AZD1222 COVID-19 vaccine. The protocol was immunoSEQ multiplex PCR, while the TCRdb copy is restricted to in-frame clones and leaves out a portion. Seen here are 65,000 to 75,000 clones, around 80% observed once, and the top ten hold 45% to 50%. The sequencing used peripheral blood, collected 28 days after the second AZD1222 dose. All receptors derive from an adult who received the AZD1222 COVID-19 vaccine. Both conserved end residues are part of each CDR3. A D gene is named only where the DNA matches it firmly. Clone size appears in some rows only: once, few, many, or a class for an expanded clone.

J: TRBJ2-7
D: TRBD2
size: few
V: TRBV27
DNA: TGTGCCAGCAGTCCCAATAGCGGGGAGCAGTACTTC
CDR3: CASSPNSGEQYF

J: TRBJ1-2
D: TRBD1
size: -
V: TRBV29-1
DNA: TGCAGCGTAGAGGACAGGGTTGGCTACACCTTC
CDR3: CSVEDRVGYTF

J: TRBJ1-3
D: -
size: -
V: TRBV21-1
DNA: TGTGCCAGCAGCAAAAACGGAAACACCATATATTTT
CDR3: CASSKNGNTIYF

J: TRBJ2-5
D: -
size: -
V: TRBV4-3
DNA: TGCGCCAGCAGCCAAGATCGATTAGGGAGAGAGACCCAGTACTTC
CDR3: CASSQDRLGRETQYF

J: TRBJ2-5
D: TRBD1
size: -
V: TRBV6-5
DNA: TGTGCCAGCAGTCTGGGGACAGGGGGACAAGAGACCCAGTACTTC
CDR3: CASSLGTGGQETQYF

J: TRBJ1-1
D: -
size: -
V: TRBV3-1/TRBV3-2
DNA: TGTGCCAGCAGCCAACACAGGAAGAACACTGAAGCTTTCTTT
CDR3: CASSQHRKNTEAFF

J: TRBJ1-1
D: -
size: few
V: TRBV7-3
DNA: TGTGCCAGCAGCTTAACGTTCGAGGGACACGCTGAAGCTTTCTTT
CDR3: CASSLTFEGHAEAFF

J: TRBJ2-1
D: -
size: -
V: TRBV5-8
DNA: TGTGCCAGCAGAAAAGACAATGAGCAGTTCTTC
CDR3: CASRKDNEQFF

J: TRBJ1-2
D: TRBD1
size: -
V: TRBV27
DNA: TGTGCCAGCAGTTCAAACAGGGGTCTGGGCTACACCTTC
CDR3: CASSSNRGLGYTF

J: TRBJ2-1
D: -
size: -
V: TRBV15
DNA: TGTGCCACCAGCAGAGGGGACTTCGTCGGTTACAATGAGCAGTTCTTC
CDR3: CATSRGDFVGYNEQFF

J: TRBJ2-5
D: -
size: -
V: TRBV7-8
DNA: TGTGCCAGCAGCTTATCATGGAGGGTCGTGGGTGAGACCCAGTACTTC
CDR3: CASSLSWRVVGETQYF

J: TRBJ2-1
D: TRBD2
size: -
V: TRBV29-1
DNA: TGCAGCAAAACTAGCGGGGGGGCTCTGGTGCAGTTCTTC
CDR3: CSKTSGGALVQFF

J: TRBJ2-1
D: -
size: -
V: TRBV24-1
DNA: TGTGCCACCAGTGACCCGATGGGCGGGCCGAACAATGAGCAGTTCTTC
CDR3: CATSDPMGGPNNEQFF

J: TRBJ1-1
D: -
size: -
V: TRBV7-2
DNA: TGTGCCAGCAGCTTAGCAGGGGAAGGGAACACTGAAGCTTTCTTT
CDR3: CASSLAGEGNTEAFF

J: TRBJ1-5
D: TRBD1
size: -
V: TRBV11-2
DNA: TGTGCCAGCAGCCCGACAGGGGGAAGGCCCCAGCATTTT
CDR3: CASSPTGGRPQHF

J: TRBJ2-3
D: -
size: few
V: TRBV15
DNA: TGTGCCACCAGCAGAGATATCGCAGATACGCAGTATTTT
CDR3: CATSRDIADTQYF

J: TRBJ2-3
D: -
size: -
V: TRBV2
DNA: TGTGCCAGCAGTGAACCCCAGACTGCACTCGGGGCAGATACGCAGTATTTT
CDR3: CASSEPQTALGADTQYF